The 2 T cell receptor beta chains below come from one sample, sequenced in a study of blood T cell repertoires in COVID-19. Data came from immunoSEQ multiplex PCR; TCRdb stores just in-frame clones and leaves some out. In the table there are 120,000 to 150,000 clones, around 80% of which are singletons. Sample: peripheral blood. These TCRs come from a man aged 55 to 70 with acute or convalescent COVID-19.

This chain links TRBV28 with TRBJ1-1, with D unclear. With 6 bases removed from V and 2 bases from J, the gap between germline ends came to 10 bases. The CDR3 loop spans 13 amino acids. Per the germline V gene, CDR1 is MDHEN and CDR2 is SYDVKM. CDR3 coding DNA: TGTGCCAGCAGGGGAGGAATTAACACTGAAGCTTTCTTT. Residues: CASRGGINTEAFF.

V usage is TRBV25-1 and J usage is TRBJ2-3, with TRBD2 as a possible D gene (5 bases). The CDR3 spans 14 residues. Trimming took 3 bases from V and 6 from J, leaving 13 bases between them. CDR1 MGHDK and CDR2 SYGVNS come from the germline V gene. CDR3 sequence (DNA): TGTGCCAGCAGTGATCGCGGGTCGTGGGATACGCAGTATTTT. Translated: CASSDRGSWDTQYF.